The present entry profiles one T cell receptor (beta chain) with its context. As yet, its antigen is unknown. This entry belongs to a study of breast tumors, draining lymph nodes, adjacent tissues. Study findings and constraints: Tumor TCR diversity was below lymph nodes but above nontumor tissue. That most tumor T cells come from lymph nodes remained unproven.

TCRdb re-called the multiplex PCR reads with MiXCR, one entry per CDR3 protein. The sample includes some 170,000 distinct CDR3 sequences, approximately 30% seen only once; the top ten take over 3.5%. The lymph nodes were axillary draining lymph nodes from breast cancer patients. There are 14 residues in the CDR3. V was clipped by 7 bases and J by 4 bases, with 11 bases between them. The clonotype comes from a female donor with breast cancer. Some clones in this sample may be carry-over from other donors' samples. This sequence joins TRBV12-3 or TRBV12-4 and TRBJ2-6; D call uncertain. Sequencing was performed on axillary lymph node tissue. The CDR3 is CASTPLGGANVLTF. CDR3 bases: TGTGCCAGCACCCCGTTGGGGGGGGCCAACGTCCTGACTTTC.